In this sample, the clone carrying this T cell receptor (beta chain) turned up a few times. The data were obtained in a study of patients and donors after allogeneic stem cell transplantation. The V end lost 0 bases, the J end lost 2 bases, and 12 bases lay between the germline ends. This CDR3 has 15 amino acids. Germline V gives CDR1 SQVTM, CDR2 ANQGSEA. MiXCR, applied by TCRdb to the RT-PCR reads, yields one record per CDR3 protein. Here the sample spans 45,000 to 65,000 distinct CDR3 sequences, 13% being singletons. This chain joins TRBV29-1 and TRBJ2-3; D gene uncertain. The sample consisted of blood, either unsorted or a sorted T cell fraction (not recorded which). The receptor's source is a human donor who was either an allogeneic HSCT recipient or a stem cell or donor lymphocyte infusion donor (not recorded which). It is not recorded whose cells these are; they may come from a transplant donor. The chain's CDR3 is CSVEDRVSLTDTQYF. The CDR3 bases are TGCAGCGTTGAAGATCGGGTCAGCCTCACAGATACGCAGTATTTT.